The 26 T cell receptor beta chains below were found in one sample sequenced in a study of blood T cells in healthy people across ages. Primed by a sample-barcoded 5' primer and a J-beta primer mix, a second PCR proceeded for 7 to 11 cycles. TCRdb fed the 5' RACE reads into MiXCR, producing one record per CDR3 protein. The data show some 1.1 million distinct CDR3 sequences, around two fifths seen once. The specimen was blood. The receptors stem from a man aged 18 to 30 in good health.

For this clonotype: At one end the junction does not follow the germline gene, possibly because of a read error. CDR3 residues: CASSQGLAAHNEQFF. The DNA of the CDR3 is TGTGCCAGCAGTCAAGGACTAGCGGCACACAATGAGCAGTTCTTC. V gene TRBV3-1 combines with J gene TRBJ2-1; 10 nucleotides align to TRBD2. CDR1 and CDR2 from the germline V gene are LGHDT and YNNKEL (reference sequence). CDR3 length equals 15 residues.

Regarding this clonotype: The junction does not match germline at one end; this may be a read error. This rearrangement joins TRBV27 to TRBJ2-4; D is undetermined. The CDR3 contains 14 residues. Germline assignment: CDR1 MNHEY and CDR2 SMNVEV (reference sequence). The CDR3 DNA sequence: TGTGCCAGCAGTTTCTGGGGTCCCAAAACCATTCAGTACTTC. It yields the protein CASSFWGPKTIQYF.

In its sample, this clonotype was seen a few times. This chain connects TRBV2 to TRBJ1-4; D is uncertain. Trimming removed 10 bases from V and 0 bases from J, with 6 bases in between. Germline assignment: CDR1 SNHLY and CDR2 FYNNEI. CDR3 length: 12 amino acids. The CDR3 bases are TGTGCCACGACCACAACTAATGAAAAACTGTTTTTT. It is translated as CATTTTNEKLFF.

This clonotype showed up many times. The chain employs TRBV4-2 and TRBJ1-6; TRBD1 matches at 7 bases. The J segment lost 8 bases and the V segment lost 0 bases, leaving 4 bases of the junction unmatched. This CDR3 contains 15 residues. Germline assignment: CDR1 LGHNA and CDR2 YNFKEQ. The CDR3 sequence is CASSQDDRADSPLHF. In nucleotides, the CDR3 is TGTGCCAGCAGCCAAGACGACAGGGCGGATTCACCCCTCCACTTT.

With regard to this clonotype: Being one base from a much bigger clone, this may be a read error. The chain uses TRBV7-9 and TRBJ1-1; D not resolved. The CDR3 has 18 amino acids. Germline V gene sequence: CDR1 SEHNR, CDR2 FQNEAQ (reference sequence). CDR3 sequence (DNA): TGTGTCAGCAGCGGACTCGGGTACAGCTCTTACAAGAACACTGAAGCTTTCTTT. It is translated as CVSSGLGYSSYKNTEAFF.

This clonotype has only a few counts. The chain is built from TRBV5-5 and TRBJ2-3; D gene uncertain. The CDR3 extends over 15 amino acids. Germline values: CDR1 SGHKS, CDR2 YYEKEE (reference sequence). The V and J ends lost 0 bases and 3 bases respectively, with 11 bases between them. CDR3 DNA sequence: TGTGCCAGCAGCTTGGCGGGCCTTGGGACAGATACGCAGTATTTT. Amino acids: CASSLAGLGTDTQYF.

The table lists this clonotype with a few counts. The V call is TRBV6-2 or TRBV6-3, the J call TRBJ2-4, with 7 bases identical to TRBD2. The CDR3 totals 19 residues. Germline assignment: CDR1 MNHEY and CDR2 SVGEGT. With V trimmed by 2 bases and J by 0 bases, 13 bases remained unmatched. CDR3 coding DNA: TGTGCCAGCAGTTACGCGAGGGGAGCGGGGAGATTAGCCAAAAACATTCAGTACTTC. Translation gives CASSYARGAGRLAKNIQYF.

The V gene is TRBV25-1, the J gene TRBJ1-1, with 7 bases identical to TRBD1. This CDR3 contains 14 residues. Germline V gives CDR1 MGHDK, CDR2 SYGVNS. After removal of 1 base from V and 1 base from J, the junction contained 0 bases not matched to a gene. In DNA, the CDR3 is TGTGCCAGCAGTGAATGGACAGGGAACACTGAAGCTTTCTTT. This sequence encodes CASSEWTGNTEAFF.

The rearrangement joins TRBV4-3 to TRBJ1-5; the D gene is possibly TRBD1 (6 bases). Germline V lookup: CDR1 LGHNA, CDR2 YSLEER. This CDR3 region has 16 residues. The V gene lost 0 bases and the J gene lost 1 base, with 10 bases spanning the gap. The CDR3 DNA is TGCGCCAGCAGCCAAGATCAACAGGGCAGCAATCAGCCCCAGCATTTT. Its translation: CASSQDQQGSNQPQHF.

The chain couples TRBV28 to TRBJ1-1; no firm D call. The V gene's germline CDR1 is MDHEN and CDR2 SYDVKM. Trimming pared 6 bases from V and 4 bases from J, leaving 15 bases between. CDR3 length: 14 residues. CDR3 coding DNA: TGTGCCAGCAGCCACGGACTCCTGGGCACTGAAGCTTTCTTT. Its translation: CASSHGLLGTEAFF.

This clonotype came up many times. The chain joins TRBV7-2 to TRBJ2-3, with 9 positions matching TRBD2. CDR1 and CDR2 from the germline V gene are SGHTA and FQGNSA. Trimming removed 1 base from V and 6 bases from J; junction bases left unmatched: 5. CDR3 length equals 15 residues. CDR3 in amino acids: CASSLGASGADTQYF. For the CDR3, the DNA is TGTGCCAGCAGCTTAGGGGCTAGCGGGGCTGATACGCAGTATTTT.

The chain has TRBV12-3 or TRBV12-4 and TRBJ1-1; unclear D gene. The V and J ends lost 8 bases and 2 bases respectively, with 12 bases between them. The CDR3 runs 13 residues. The CDR3 is CASDSPVNTEAFF. DNA of the CDR3: TGTGCCAGCGATTCGCCGGTCAACACTGAAGCTTTCTTT.

This chain links TRBV12-3 or TRBV12-4 with TRBJ1-2, with D possibly TRBD1 on 6 matching bases. Trimming took 2 bases from V and 7 from J, leaving 14 bases between them. The CDR3 has 14 amino acids. CDR3 sequence reads: CASSLNPRGSGYTF. The CDR3 DNA reads as TGTGCCAGCAGTTTAAACCCCAGGGGCAGTGGCTACACCTTC.

This clonotype was seen repeatedly, ten times or more. This chain connects TRBV7-9 to TRBJ2-3; 10 bases fit TRBD2. The V and J ends lost 5 bases and 2 bases, in that order; junction bases with no gene match: 10. The V gene's germline CDR1 is SEHNR and CDR2 FQNEAQ (reference sequence). The CDR3 has 17 residues. The CDR3 loop is CASSPPGTSENTDTQYF. The CDR3 DNA sequence: TGTGCCAGCAGCCCTCCCGGGACTAGCGAAAACACAGATACGCAGTATTTT.

The chain couples TRBV29-1 to TRBJ2-4; TRBD1 matches 8 bases. The J call is uncertain, as TRBJ2-7 better fits the DNA end. This CDR3 is 14 amino acids long. CDR1 is SQVTM and CDR2 is ANQGSEA in the germline V gene. CDR3 sequence (DNA): TGCAGCGTCAGGGGGACAGGTCAATTGGACGAGCAGTACTTC. It encodes CSVRGTGQLDEQYF.

The chain joins TRBV11-1 to TRBJ1-5; D not resolved. V was clipped by 5 bases and J by 3 bases, with 11 bases between them. From germline, CDR1 is SGHAT and CDR2 FQDESV (reference sequence). The CDR3 covers 14 residues. The CDR3 nucleotides are TGTGCCAGCAGCCCCGAAGGCCACAATCAGCCCCAGCATTTT. It yields the protein CASSPEGHNQPQHF.

In regard to this clonotype: Germline and junction disagree at one end, which may indicate a read error. V usage is TRBV20-1 and J usage is TRBJ2-1, with 10 nucleotides matching TRBD2. The CDR3 covers 15 residues. CDR1 is DFQATT and CDR2 is SNEGSKA in the germline V gene (reference sequence). The CDR3 DNA reads TGCAGTGCATTTGGGCTAGCGGGGGAGTACAATGACCAGTTCTTC. Protein: CSAFGLAGEYNDQFF.

This clonotype came up a few times. The chain is built from TRBV9 and TRBJ1-1; D uncertain. Trimming took off 7 bases at V and 4 bases at J, with 14 bases between the two ends. Germline CDR1 SGDLS, CDR2 YYNGEE. This CDR3 contains 13 residues. Written as DNA, the CDR3 is TGTGCCAGCGCCGGACGGCCGTCCACTGAAGCTTTCTTT. Protein: CASAGRPSTEAFF. The whole variable domain, remainder taken from reference TRBV9 and TRBJ1-1, is DSGVTQTPKHLITATGQRVTLRCSPRSGDLSVYWYQQSLDQGLQFLIQYYNGEERAKGNILERFSAQQFPDLHSELNLSSLELGDSALYFCASAGRPSTEAFFGQGTRLTVV.

The chain is built from TRBV5-6 and TRBJ2-1; D might be TRBD1 or TRBD2, each matching 6 bases. V was pared by 7 bases and J by 3 bases, with 20 bases between. The CDR3 sequence is 16 residues long. The germline gives CDR1 SGHDT, CDR2 YYEEEE. The CDR3 sequence is CASSLEEGVIYNEQFF. In DNA form, the CDR3 reads TGTGCCAGCTCTTTGGAGGAGGGGGTCATCTACAATGAGCAGTTCTTC.

This chain joins TRBV6-1 and TRBJ2-3; D possibly corresponds to TRBD2 (6 bases). Trimming left V 6 bases short and J 2 bases short, with 12 bases between. CDR1 MNHNS and CDR2 SASEGT come from the germline V gene. The CDR3 has 14 residues. The CDR3 spells CASSATRSTDTQYF. The CDR3 DNA is TGTGCCAGCAGCGCGACTAGATCCACAGATACGCAGTATTTT.

This sequence joins TRBV6-6 and TRBJ1-1; D is unresolved. CDR3 size: 12 residues. V was cut by 2 bases and J by 7 bases, with 8 bases left in between. The germline gives CDR1 MNHNY, CDR2 SVGAGI (reference sequence). The CDR3 sequence is CASSYVGFEAFF. The CDR3 region has the DNA TGTGCCAGCAGTTACGTGGGCTTTGAAGCTTTCTTT.

The chain combines TRBV20-1 with TRBJ2-1, with 14 nucleotides matching TRBD2. The germline gives CDR1 DFQATT, CDR2 SNEGSKA (reference sequence). The CDR3 extends over 15 amino acids. With V trimmed by 2 bases and J by 8 bases, 5 bases remained unmatched. DNA of the CDR3: TGCAGTGCTAGACGTGGGACTAGCGGGGGCTATGAGCAGTTCTTC. Protein: CSARRGTSGGYEQFF.

This clonotype was detected once. The rearrangement joins TRBV5-1 to TRBJ2-2, with 7 bases aligning to TRBD1. The CDR3 is 15 residues long. Losses at the gene ends were 5 bases for V and 7 bases for J; bases not matched to a gene: 11. In germline, CDR1 is SGHRS, CDR2 YFSETQ. In nucleotides, the CDR3 is TGCGCCAGCAGGGCCGGAGACAGGGCGGACGGGGAGCTGTTTTTT. Translated, it gives CASRAGDRADGELFF. Using reference TRBV5-1 and TRBJ2-2 for the parts outside the CDR3, the full variable domain is KAGVTQTPRYLIKTRGQQVTLSCSPISGHRSVSWYQQTPGQGLQFLFEYFSETQRNKGNFPGRFSGRQFSNSRSEMNVSTLELGDSALYLCASRAGDRADGELFFGEGSRLTVL.

The chain is built from TRBV7-6 and TRBJ1-6, with D hard to call. Trimming left V 5 bases short and J 0 bases short, with 8 bases between. CDR3 length equals 15 residues. The V gene's germline CDR1 is SGHVS and CDR2 FNYEAQ. The CDR3 DNA is TGTGCCAGCAGCCGAGGAAGCTCCTATAATTCACCCCTCCACTTT. It translates to CASSRGSSYNSPLHF.

The CDR3 here is CASRGQGAWNQPQHF. The CDR3 DNA reads TGTGCCAGCAGGGGACAGGGGGCTTGGAATCAGCCCCAGCATTTT. The V gene is TRBV28, the J gene TRBJ1-5; TRBD1 aligns across 12 bases. V shed 6 bases, J shed 4 bases, and the junction held 4 bases outside the gene matches. Germline V gene data show CDR1 as MDHEN and CDR2 as SYDVKM. This CDR3 is 15 amino acids long.

The chain couples TRBV6-2 or TRBV6-3 to TRBJ2-5, with 10 nucleotides matching TRBD2. CDR1 is MNHEY and CDR2 is SVGEGT in the germline V gene. The CDR3 has 15 amino acids. V lost 6 bases to trimming and J lost 4 bases; unmatched junction nucleotides: 8. The CDR3 reads CASSYLSGGGETQYF. The DNA for the CDR3 is TGTGCCAGCAGCTACCTGAGCGGGGGGGGAGAGACCCAGTACTTC.